The subject of this entry is one T cell receptor (beta chain). The sample comes from a study of T cell changes during pregnancy in multiple sclerosis. Clones were sequenced by immunoSEQ multiplex PCR, and TCRdb holds only the in-frame ones, with some missing. Counted here are roughly 100,000 clones, about 90% occurring once; the ten biggest clones make up about 3.1%. The TCR originated in a female donor with multiple sclerosis, enrolled in a pregnancy study. Sequenced here: peripheral blood, sampled in the second trimester of pregnancy.

CDR3 nucleotides: TGTGCCACAATAGCGGGGCAAGAGACCCAGTACTTC. Encoded protein: CATIAGQETQYF. The chain links TRBV2 to TRBJ2-5, with 8 positions matching TRBD2. The CDR3 has 12 amino acids. Germline CDR1 SNHLY, CDR2 FYNNEI. The V and J ends lost 10 bases and 2 bases, in that order; junction bases with no gene match: 3.